The subject of this entry is one TCR beta chain. Antigen specificity is unknown. The sample belongs to a study of CD8 T cells in Susac syndrome. Study-wide results and caveats: The study acknowledged a relatively small number of individuals in its TCR sequencing and HLA analysis.

In blood CD8+ and CD4+ T cells, TCR beta underwent sequencing. Germline V gene data show CDR1 as SGHRS and CDR2 as YFSETQ. V was clipped by 0 bases and J by 1 base; unmatched bases: 3. This CDR3 has 15 amino acids. Reverse transcription of 0.5 to 1 ug RNA was performed with random hexamers. TCR beta CDR3 was amplified by immunoSEQ multiplex PCR. This amplification extended across 54 Vbeta and 13 Jbeta segments. TCRdb itself ran the immunoSEQ multiplex PCR reads through MiXCR, one entry per CDR3 protein. The sample gives 150,000 to 200,000 distinct CDR3 sequences, approximately 94% of which show up once; about 0.09% is in the top ten.

The sequence came from a human donor with multiple sclerosis. The chain recombines TRBV5-1 with TRBJ2-5; 7 positions agree with TRBD2. Sequencing was performed on CD4+ T cells from PBMCs. The CDR3 DNA follows: TGCGCCAGCAGCTTGGTCGGGGGGTTCCAAGAGACCCAGTACTTC. This gives the protein CASSLVGGFQETQYF.